The 29 T cell receptor beta chains in this list originate from one sample, sequenced in a study of follicular helper T cells after annual influenza vaccination. As to time point: 2015-2016 season, 7 days after influenza vaccination. This table comes from immunoSEQ multiplex PCR, and its TCRdb copy is limited to in-frame clones, with some not included. Among approximately 6,900 clones listed, around 80% were seen once. The starting material was CXCR5- memory CD4+ T cells sorted from blood, obtained 7 days after influenza vaccination. These receptors were collected from an adult who received the influenza vaccine.

The rearrangement joins TRBV7-2 to TRBJ1-1, with a possible D match to TRBD1 (5 bases). The CDR3 covers 13 residues. The V end was cut by 4 bases, the J end by 5 bases, with 11 bases between. CDR1 SGHTA and CDR2 FQGNSA come from the germline V gene. The chain's CDR3 is CASSSGRRTEAFF. The CDR3 coding sequence is TGTGCCAGCAGCTCAGGGAGAAGAACTGAAGCTTTCTTT.

The sample holds one count of this clone. This sequence joins TRBV5-1 and TRBJ1-5; D unclear. V was cut by 0 bases and J by 0 bases, with 7 bases left in between. Germline V gives CDR1 SGHRS, CDR2 YFSETQ. The CDR3 loop spans 15 amino acids. CDR3 protein: CASSLVGDSNQPQHF. The CDR3 DNA sequence: TGCGCCAGCAGCTTGGTCGGGGATAGCAATCAGCCCCAGCATTTT.

The V gene is TRBV11-2, the J gene TRBJ2-3; D not resolved. Trimming removed 3 bases from V and 1 base from J, with 11 bases in between. Germline V CDR1 and CDR2: SGHAT, FQNNGV. The CDR3 loop spans 15 amino acids. The CDR3 spells CASSLASWGTDTQYF. As DNA, the CDR3 is TGTGCCAGCAGCTTGGCCAGCTGGGGCACAGATACGCAGTATTTT.

The genes are TRBV5-4 and TRBJ2-7; D not certain. V was trimmed by 4 bases and J by 1 base, leaving 9 bases between them. CDR3 length: 13 residues. Germline values: CDR1 SGHNT, CDR2 YYREEE (reference sequence). In DNA, the CDR3 is TGTGCCAGCAGCCAGACTGGATCCTACGAGCAGTACTTC. Translation: CASSQTGSYEQYF.

The V and J genes are TRBV20-1 and TRBJ1-1, with D unresolved. The CDR3 runs 8 residues. Per the germline V gene, CDR1 is DFQATT and CDR2 is SNEGSKA (reference sequence). For the CDR3, the DNA is TGCAGCACCCCATCAACTTTCTTT. It yields the protein CSTPSTFF.

The CDR3 is CASSGFYEQYF. The DNA for the CDR3 is TGTGCCAGCAGTGGGTTCTACGAGCAGTACTTC. The chain carries TRBV6-1 and TRBJ2-7; D is unclear. V lost 4 bases, J lost 3 bases, and 4 bases lay in between. This CDR3 has 11 residues. The V gene's germline CDR1 is MNHNS and CDR2 SASEGT.

A few counts support this clone. The rearrangement joins TRBV4-2 to TRBJ1-5; no definite D call. Trimming took 0 bases from V and 7 from J, leaving 7 bases between them. Germline CDR1 and CDR2: LGHNA and YNFKEQ. The CDR3 totals 13 residues. CDR3: CASSQEVDQPQHF. Written as DNA, the CDR3 is TGTGCCAGCAGCCAAGAGGTTGACCAGCCCCAGCATTTT.

V usage is TRBV9 and J usage is TRBJ2-5; 10 nucleotides line up with TRBD1. The CDR3 runs to 15 residues. Germline V gene lookup returns CDR1 SGDLS and CDR2 YYNGEE. V dropped 3 bases and J dropped 5; count of bases not matched to a gene: 7. The CDR3 is CASSDGTGVLETQYF. CDR3 bases: TGTGCCAGCAGCGACGGGACAGGGGTGTTGGAGACCCAGTACTTC.

The chain couples TRBV4-3 to TRBJ2-4; D may be TRBD1 (5 bases). Trimming cost V 0 bases and J 3 bases, with 24 bases left between them. The CDR3 is 20 amino acids. Germline assignment: CDR1 LGHNA and CDR2 YSLEER. CDR3 sequence reads: CASSQEQFSTDTPDKNIQYF. CDR3 DNA sequence: TGCGCCAGCAGCCAAGAACAGTTTTCGACGGACACCCCGGACAAAAACATTCAGTACTTC.

The chain links TRBV11-2 to TRBJ1-5, with no clear D. The CDR3 has 13 amino acids. V lost 1 base and J lost 4, with 5 bases in between. Germline CDR1 and CDR2: SGHAT and FQNNGV. The CDR3 loop reads CASSLGLNQPQHF. CDR3 sequence (DNA): TGTGCCAGCAGCTTAGGCCTAAATCAGCCCCAGCATTTT.

The CDR3 spells CAISEPTSYGYTF. CDR3 DNA: TGTGCCATCAGTGAGCCGACAAGTTATGGCTACACCTTC. The chain carries TRBV10-3 and TRBJ1-2, with D uncertain. Germline assignment: CDR1 ENHRY and CDR2 SYGVKD. The CDR3 spans 13 residues. The V gene lost 2 bases and the J gene lost 5 bases, with 9 bases spanning the gap.

The chain uses TRBV16 and TRBJ1-6; D remains ambiguous. Trimming cost V 1 base and J 9 bases, with 10 bases left between them. The CDR3 extends over 14 amino acids. Germline assignment: CDR1 KGHSY and CDR2 FQNENV. Written as DNA, the CDR3 is TGTGCCAGCAGCCAATGGGCAACGTCTTCACCCCTCCACTTT. Translation: CASSQWATSSPLHF.

This sequence joins TRBV7-3 and TRBJ1-2; 9 bases are shared with TRBD1. CDR3 length equals 15 residues. Trimming cost V 1 base and J 9 bases; bases outside gene matches: 9. Per germline, CDR1 SGHTA and CDR2 FQGTGA. The chain's CDR3 is CASSLRSRDRVSYTF. The DNA for the CDR3 is TGTGCCAGCAGCTTAAGGTCCCGGGACAGGGTTAGCTACACCTTC.

The chain links TRBV7-9 to TRBJ1-2; TRBD1 agrees at 8 bases. CDR1 and CDR2 from the germline V gene are SEHNR and FQNEAQ (reference sequence). CDR3 size: 16 residues. The V and J ends lost 5 bases and 6 bases, in that order; junction bases with no gene match: 14. For the CDR3, the DNA is TGTGCCAGCAGCGGCCGGGGACAGGTCCCGGGGGATGGCTACACCTTC. Translated: CASSGRGQVPGDGYTF.

V and J are TRBV5-4 and TRBJ2-3; 15 bases are a match to TRBD2. CDR3 length: 18 amino acids. CDR1 is SGHNT, CDR2 YYREEE, per germline (reference sequence). V lost 5 bases and J lost 0; bases outside the gene matches: 7. The CDR3 sequence is CASRSGLAGGGSTDTQYF. The CDR3 nucleotides read TGTGCCAGCAGGTCGGGACTAGCGGGGGGTGGGAGCACAGATACGCAGTATTTT.

The J gene is TRBJ2-1, the V gene TRBV27; 11 bases map to TRBD2. The CDR3 loop spans 16 amino acids. J lost 12 bases, V lost 4 bases, and 14 bases had no gene match. Per germline, CDR1 MNHEY and CDR2 SMNVEV (reference sequence). The CDR3 nucleotides read TGTGCCAGCAGTTACTCCCGGACTAGCGGGTCGCATCGGCAGTTCTTC. Translated, it gives CASSYSRTSGSHRQFF.

The gene calls are TRBV6-5 and TRBJ2-7, with 11 nucleotides matching TRBD2. The germline V gene has CDR1 MNHEY and CDR2 SVGAGI. The CDR3 contains 16 residues. V was clipped by 4 bases and J by 2 bases; unmatched bases: 7. This CDR3 is CASSSGGTSGTYEQYF. In DNA form, the CDR3 reads TGTGCCAGCAGTTCGGGGGGGACTAGCGGAACCTACGAGCAGTACTTC.

This clone has only one observation. This rearrangement joins TRBV13 to TRBJ2-3; perhaps TRBD2 as D (6 bases). The CDR3 totals 14 residues. V lost 3 bases, J lost 1 base, and 8 bases lay in between. Germline CDR1 PRHDT, CDR2 FYEKMQ (reference sequence). The CDR3 DNA follows: TGTGCCAGCAGCTTCTCGGGGGGCACAGATACGCAGTATTTT. Translation: CASSFSGGTDTQYF.

J is TRBJ1-1 and V is TRBV6-5; D remains unclear. Germline V gene sequence: CDR1 MNHEY, CDR2 SVGAGI. This CDR3 is built from 13 residues. V was clipped by 0 bases and J by 1 base, with 3 bases between them. CDR3 sequence (DNA): TGTGCCAGCAGTTACTCGAAGAACACTGAAGCTTTCTTT. This sequence encodes CASSYSKNTEAFF.

The V call is TRBV19, the J call TRBJ2-1; a weak D match, TRBD1 (6 bases). This CDR3 has 12 residues. Trimming stripped 4 bases from V and 15 bases from J, with 16 bases between. Germline V gives CDR1 LNHDA, CDR2 SQIVND (reference sequence). This chain's CDR3 is CASSTPPGVLFF. The DNA of the CDR3 is TGTGCCAGTAGTACTCCCCCAGGGGTATTGTTCTTC.

The chain recombines TRBV7-8 with TRBJ1-4; 9 positions agree with TRBD1. The CDR3 loop spans 15 amino acids. Germline CDR1 SGHVS, CDR2 FQNEAQ. V lost 3 bases to trimming and J lost 7 bases; unmatched junction nucleotides: 6. The CDR3 sequence is CASSLVDRGGEKLFF. The CDR3 nucleotides read TGTGCCAGCAGCTTGGTTGACAGGGGGGGTGAAAAACTGTTTTTT.

This clone was seen a single time. This rearrangement joins TRBV7-6 to TRBJ1-2, with D perhaps TRBD1 (6 bases). This CDR3 is built from 16 residues. Germline V gene sequence: CDR1 SGHVS, CDR2 FNYEAQ. Trimming left V 1 base short and J 4 bases short, with 16 bases between. The CDR3 spells CASSLGMAGVSYGYTF. The CDR3 nucleotides are TGTGCCAGCAGCTTAGGTATGGCAGGGGTAAGCTATGGCTACACCTTC.

The V gene is TRBV2, the J gene TRBJ1-5; D perhaps matches TRBD1 (6 bases). CDR1 is SNHLY and CDR2 is FYNNEI in the germline V gene. The V end was cut by 6 bases, the J end by 7 bases, with 13 bases between. The CDR3 spans 13 residues. CDR3 DNA: TGTGCCAGCAGACAGGGCTTACAGCAGCCCCAGCATTTT. Its translation is CASRQGLQQPQHF.

This chain joins TRBV5-6 and TRBJ2-7; the match to TRBD2 covers 7 bases. The CDR3 contains 14 residues. Germline V CDR1 and CDR2: SGHDT, YYEEEE. V dropped 1 base and J dropped 5; count of bases not matched to a gene: 6. The CDR3 DNA follows: TGTGCCAGCAGCTTGCGGCCCCGGGAGGACGAGCAGTACTTC. This gives the protein CASSLRPREDEQYF. The full variable domain, its missing parts supplied by reference TRBV5-6 and TRBJ2-7, is DAGVTQSPTHLIKTRGQQVTLRCSPKSGHDTVSWYQQALGQGPQFIFQYYEEEERQRGNFPDRFSGHQFPNYSSELNVNALLLGDSALYLCASSLRPREDEQYFGPGTRLTVT.

This chain joins TRBV4-3 and TRBJ1-2; D gene ambiguous. CDR1 and CDR2 (germline): LGHNA, YSLEER. The CDR3 length is 15 residues. V was clipped by 0 bases and J by 4 bases, with 12 bases between them. The CDR3: CASSQDRWPIYGYTF. CDR3 DNA: TGCGCCAGCAGCCAAGATCGATGGCCGATCTATGGCTACACCTTC.

The chain employs TRBV7-8 and TRBJ2-1; 15 bases map to TRBD2. CDR1 SGHVS and CDR2 FQNEAQ come from the germline V gene. Trimming cost V 4 bases and J 10 bases; bases outside gene matches: 8. This CDR3 is 16 amino acids long. The CDR3 reads CASSSRGLAGGYEQFF. DNA for the CDR3: TGTGCCAGCAGCTCTAGGGGACTAGCGGGGGGTTACGAGCAGTTCTTC.

V is TRBV4-2 and J is TRBJ1-3; tentatively, D is TRBD1 (5 bases). Germline V gene sequence: CDR1 LGHNA, CDR2 YNFKEQ. This CDR3 is built from 16 residues. Trimming cost V 1 base and J 2 bases, with 12 bases left between them. For the CDR3, the DNA is TGTGCCAGCAGCCAAGCGGACATCTTCCCTGGAAACACCATATATTTT. Its protein is CASSQADIFPGNTIYF.

V is TRBV19 and J is TRBJ2-3; TRBD2 matches 9 bases. This CDR3 comprises 14 residues. Looked up from germline, CDR1 is LNHDA and CDR2 is SQIVND (reference sequence). V gave up 7 bases and J gave up 7 bases; unmatched junction bases: 9. CDR3 amino acids: CASTGRGGRNTQYF. CDR3 nucleotide sequence: TGTGCCAGTACCGGGCGGGGGGGCCGGAATACGCAGTATTTT.

This chain links TRBV7-2 with TRBJ1-2; possible D gene TRBD1, 5 bases. Between the trimmed V and J ends, which lost 1 base and 5 bases, there was a span of 14 bases. Looked up from germline, CDR1 is SGHTA and CDR2 is FQGNSA. The CDR3 runs 15 residues. CDR3 sequence reads: CASSLEGTGSYGYTF. The DNA for the CDR3 is TGTGCCAGCAGCTTAGAGGGGACGGGGAGTTATGGCTACACCTTC. The full variable domain, with the rest looked up from reference TRBV7-2 and TRBJ1-2, is GAGVSQSPSNKVTEKGKDVELRCDPISGHTALYWYRQSLGQGLEFLIYFQGNSAPDKSGLPSDRFSAERTGGSVSTLTIQRTQQEDSAVYLCASSLEGTGSYGYTFGSGTRLTVV.